The 23 T cell receptor beta chains below all came from one sample that was sequenced in a study of blood T cell repertoires in COVID-19. The protocol was immunoSEQ multiplex PCR, while the TCRdb copy is restricted to in-frame clones and leaves out a portion. Seen here are approximately 290,000 clones, about 85% observed once, and the top ten hold 0.7% to 1%. Sequencing was performed on peripheral blood. These receptors all come from a human donor with COVID-19, enrolled during active disease. The donor label of this sample is uncertain.

The chain joins TRBV25-1 to TRBJ2-7; perhaps TRBD2 as D (5 bases). Trimming left V 7 bases short and J 3 bases short, with 7 bases between. Germline V CDR1 and CDR2: MGHDK, SYGVNS. This CDR3 region has 11 residues. CDR3 nucleotide sequence: TGTGCCAGCACCACTAGCTACGAGCAGTACTTC. Translated, it gives CASTTSYEQYF.

The rearrangement joins TRBV19 to TRBJ1-5, with a tentative D call TRBD1 (5 bases). V lost 3 bases and J lost 5, with 14 bases in between. Germline V gene data show CDR1 as LNHDA and CDR2 as SQIVND (reference sequence). This CDR3 comprises 15 residues. For the CDR3, the DNA is TGTGCCAGTAGTATGTCCCGGGACTCTCATCAGCCCCAGCATTTT. Its translation is CASSMSRDSHQPQHF. Drawing the rest from reference TRBV19 and TRBJ1-5, the complete variable domain is DGGITQSPKYLFRKEGQNVTLSCEQNLNHDAMYWYRQDPGQGLRLIYYSQIVNDFQKGDIAEGYSVSREKKESFPLTVTSAQKNPTAFYLCASSMSRDSHQPQHFGDGTRLSIL.

The V call is TRBV7-3, the J call TRBJ2-1, with TRBD2 matching 10 bases. Germline-derived CDR1 and CDR2 are SGHTA and FQGTGA. The CDR3 spans 16 residues. V shed 5 bases and J 3 bases; nucleotides not matched to a gene: 7. This CDR3 reads CASSAMGTSDYNEQFF. CDR3 coding DNA: TGTGCCAGCAGCGCTATGGGGACTAGCGACTACAATGAGCAGTTCTTC.

This chain links TRBV7-2 with TRBJ2-7; maybe TRBD2 (6 bases). V was pared by 2 bases and J by 1 base, with 12 bases between. Germline V gene data show CDR1 as SGHTA and CDR2 as FQGNSA. This CDR3 region has 15 residues. The CDR3 region has the DNA TGTGCCAGCAGCTTATCCCTACTAGCTTCCTACGAGCAGTACTTC. Translating it yields CASSLSLLASYEQYF.

The gene calls are TRBV29-1 and TRBJ2-5, with D tentatively TRBD1 (6 bases). V lost 2 bases to trimming and J lost 5 bases, with 12 bases between them. Germline values: CDR1 SQVTM, CDR2 ANQGSEA. The CDR3 is 13 amino acids. The CDR3 reads CSVELDRRETQYF. The CDR3 bases are TGCAGCGTTGAACTAGACAGGAGGGAGACCCAGTACTTC.

The chain recombines TRBV5-1 with TRBJ2-1, with TRBD2 matching over 11 bases. The CDR3 loop spans 17 amino acids. CDR1 SGHRS and CDR2 YFSETQ come from the germline V gene. Trimming at V came to 1 base and at J to 2 bases, leaving 5 bases not matched to a gene. CDR3 in DNA: TGCGCCAGCAGCTTGTTAGCGGGAGGGCGAACCTACAATGAGCAGTTCTTC. Its protein is CASSLLAGGRTYNEQFF.

The chain has TRBV5-1 and TRBJ1-2; a possible D gene is TRBD1 (5 bases). The germline CDR1 and CDR2 sequences are SGHRS and YFSETQ. Trimming removed 4 bases at V and 2 bases at J, with 9 bases between. The length of the CDR3 is 13 residues. The CDR3 protein is CASSKDSNYGYTF. Written as DNA, the CDR3 is TGCGCCAGCAGCAAAGACAGCAACTATGGCTACACCTTC. The entire variable domain, with the rest obtained from reference TRBV5-1 and TRBJ1-2, is as follows: KAGVTQTPRYLIKTRGQQVTLSCSPISGHRSVSWYQQTPGQGLQFLFEYFSETQRNKGNFPGRFSGRQFSNSRSEMNVSTLELGDSALYLCASSKDSNYGYTFGSGTRLTVV.

The V and J genes are TRBV5-6 and TRBJ2-1, with TRBD1 matching over 8 bases. The length of the CDR3 is 14 residues. J gave up 7 bases and V 0 bases, and 3 bases lay outside the gene matches. CDR1 and CDR2 from the germline V gene are SGHDT and YYEEEE. DNA of the CDR3: TGTGCCAGCAGCTTGGGATACAGGGGGAATGAGCAGTTCTTC. This gives the protein CASSLGYRGNEQFF.

This clone was counted between two and nine times. The gene calls are TRBV5-4 and TRBJ1-2; D is undetermined. Trimming removed 4 bases at V and 14 bases at J, with 27 bases between. CDR3 size: 15 residues. The germline V gene has CDR1 SGHNT and CDR2 YYREEE (reference sequence). CDR3 loop: CASSPTGIPHHRGTF. CDR3 nucleotides: TGTGCCAGCAGCCCTACGGGGATCCCCCACCATCGGGGAACCTTC.

J is TRBJ1-2 and V is TRBV28, with D tentatively TRBD1 (5 bases). This CDR3 comprises 15 residues. V was cut by 6 bases and J by 3 bases, with 17 bases left in between. Germline lookup yields CDR1 MDHEN and CDR2 SYDVKM. This CDR3 is CASSPGHLKDYGYTF. The CDR3 nucleotides are TGTGCCAGCAGCCCCGGACACCTTAAGGACTATGGCTACACCTTC.

This clone is a singleton in its sample. The chain uses TRBV5-1 and TRBJ1-3; 7 bases agree with TRBD1. Germline assignment: CDR1 SGHRS and CDR2 YFSETQ. With 4 bases clipped from V and 0 bases from J, the junction kept 7 bases outside the gene matches. This CDR3 is built from 16 residues. CDR3 sequence: CASSTRQGSSGNTIYF. As DNA, the CDR3 is TGCGCCAGCAGCACGAGACAGGGCAGCTCTGGAAACACCATATATTTT. The full variable domain, in which reference TRBV5-1 and TRBJ1-3 provide the parts outside the CDR3, is KAGVTQTPRYLIKTRGQQVTLSCSPISGHRSVSWYQQTPGQGLQFLFEYFSETQRNKGNFPGRFSGRQFSNSRSEMNVSTLELGDSALYLCASSTRQGSSGNTIYFGEGSWLTVV.

The chain uses TRBV5-1 and TRBJ1-1; D unresolved. V was clipped by 3 bases and J by 1 base, with 10 bases between them. Germline CDR1 is SGHRS and CDR2 is YFSETQ. The CDR3 totals 14 residues. CDR3 nucleotide sequence: TGCGCCAGCAGCTCTCACACAGCGAACACTGAAGCTTTCTTT. Protein sequence: CASSSHTANTEAFF.

This chain links TRBV4-1 with TRBJ1-2; D unclear. The CDR3 has 13 amino acids. Germline CDR1 MGHRA, CDR2 YSYEKL. Trimming stripped 0 bases from V and 5 bases from J, with 7 bases between. CDR3 sequence (DNA): TGCGCCAGCAGCCAAGAACGGGATTATGGCTACACCTTC. Translating it yields CASSQERDYGYTF.

The rearrangement uses TRBV2 and TRBJ1-5; D perhaps matches TRBD1 (5 bases). V shed 7 bases and J shed 0 bases, with 10 bases lying between them. The CDR3 spans 14 residues. Per germline, CDR1 SNHLY and CDR2 FYNNEI. The CDR3: CASNEQASNQPQHF. The CDR3 nucleotides are TGTGCCAGCAACGAACAGGCTAGCAATCAGCCCCAGCATTTT.

The rearrangement joins TRBV7-9 to TRBJ2-5, with D hard to call. The CDR3 length is 11 residues. V was cut by 7 bases and J by 5 bases, with 8 bases left in between. Germline-derived CDR1 and CDR2 are SEHNR and FQNEAQ (reference sequence). The CDR3 nucleotides read TGTGCCAGCACGGTTCTGGAGACCCAGTACTTC. This codes for CASTVLETQYF.

The J gene is TRBJ1-4, the V gene TRBV19, with D maybe TRBD1 (6 bases). Germline CDR1 and CDR2: LNHDA and SQIVND (reference sequence). This CDR3 contains 17 residues. Trimming pared 7 bases from V and 2 bases from J, leaving 20 bases between. The CDR3 DNA is TGTGCCAGTAACGACGGGGGGCACCGGGGGACTAATGAAAAACTGTTTTTT. Residues: CASNDGGHRGTNEKLFF.

The chain couples TRBV28 to TRBJ1-4; 7 bases align to TRBD1. The CDR3 extends over 17 amino acids. CDR1 and CDR2 from the germline V gene are MDHEN and SYDVKM. The junction had 10 bases not matched to a gene; V was cut back by 3 bases and J by 3 bases. As DNA, the CDR3 is TGTGCCAGCAGTTTGGAACAGGGGACAATATCTAATGAAAAACTGTTTTTT. This encodes CASSLEQGTISNEKLFF.

The V call is TRBV30, the J call TRBJ1-1; D unresolved. Looked up from germline, CDR1 is GTSNPN and CDR2 is SVGIG (reference sequence). The V and J ends lost 0 bases and 0 bases respectively, with 8 bases between them. The CDR3 has 14 amino acids. Written as DNA, the CDR3 is TGTGCCTGGAGTGTCCCGGGGATGAACACTGAAGCTTTCTTT. Its translation is CAWSVPGMNTEAFF.

V and J are TRBV7-8 and TRBJ1-1, with 9 bases that match TRBD1. Germline CDR1 and CDR2: SGHVS and FQNEAQ. This CDR3 region has 15 residues. The J segment lost 4 bases and the V segment lost 5 bases, leaving 8 bases of the junction unmatched. Here the CDR3 reads CASSRTGQGRTEAFF. The CDR3 coding sequence is TGTGCCAGCAGCCGTACCGGACAGGGGCGCACTGAAGCTTTCTTT.

This clone was counted ten times or more. The V call is TRBV11-3, the J call TRBJ2-5, with 8 positions matching TRBD2. The CDR3 is made up of 12 amino acids. V was clipped by 8 bases and J by 4 bases; unmatched bases: 3. CDR1 SGHNT and CDR2 YENEEA come from the germline V gene. The DNA for the CDR3 is TGTGCCAGCGCCCGGGGGGGAGAGACCCAGTACTTC. Protein product: CASARGGETQYF. Drawing the rest from reference TRBV11-3 and TRBJ2-5, the complete variable domain is EAGVVQSPRYKIIEKKQPVAFWCNPISGHNTLYWYLQNLGQGPELLIRYENEEAVDDSQLPKDRFSAERLKGVDSTLKIQPAELGDSAVYLCASARGGETQYFGPGTRLLVL.

V usage is TRBV28 and J usage is TRBJ1-4, with no clear D. Trimming shortened V by 5 bases and J by 1 base, and 11 bases separated the two germline ends. The CDR3 is 15 residues long. The germline V gene encodes CDR1 MDHEN and CDR2 SYDVKM. In DNA, the CDR3 is TGTGCCAGCAGTGCCATCCAGCGAACTAATGAAAAACTGTTTTTT. Residues: CASSAIQRTNEKLFF.

A word on this clone: The sample has other DNA sequences that encode this CDR3 too. The J gene is TRBJ2-1, the V gene TRBV9; TRBD2 matches 8 bases. The CDR3 length is 15 residues. CDR1 and CDR2 (germline): SGDLS, YYNGEE. The V segment lost 0 bases and the J segment 4 bases; nucleotides outside the gene matches: 3. The CDR3 is CASSVGTSGYNEQFF. Here the CDR3 DNA reads TGTGCCAGCAGCGTAGGCACTAGCGGATACAATGAGCAGTTCTTC.

The V and J genes are TRBV4-1 and TRBJ1-2; 7 bases align to TRBD1. J was trimmed by 4 bases and V by 1 base; bases with no gene match: 9. The CDR3 contains 16 residues. CDR1 and CDR2 (germline): MGHRA, YSYEKL. CDR3 protein: CASSQGEGALLYGYTF. The CDR3 DNA reads TGCGCCAGCAGCCAAGGCGAGGGGGCCCTACTCTATGGCTACACCTTC.